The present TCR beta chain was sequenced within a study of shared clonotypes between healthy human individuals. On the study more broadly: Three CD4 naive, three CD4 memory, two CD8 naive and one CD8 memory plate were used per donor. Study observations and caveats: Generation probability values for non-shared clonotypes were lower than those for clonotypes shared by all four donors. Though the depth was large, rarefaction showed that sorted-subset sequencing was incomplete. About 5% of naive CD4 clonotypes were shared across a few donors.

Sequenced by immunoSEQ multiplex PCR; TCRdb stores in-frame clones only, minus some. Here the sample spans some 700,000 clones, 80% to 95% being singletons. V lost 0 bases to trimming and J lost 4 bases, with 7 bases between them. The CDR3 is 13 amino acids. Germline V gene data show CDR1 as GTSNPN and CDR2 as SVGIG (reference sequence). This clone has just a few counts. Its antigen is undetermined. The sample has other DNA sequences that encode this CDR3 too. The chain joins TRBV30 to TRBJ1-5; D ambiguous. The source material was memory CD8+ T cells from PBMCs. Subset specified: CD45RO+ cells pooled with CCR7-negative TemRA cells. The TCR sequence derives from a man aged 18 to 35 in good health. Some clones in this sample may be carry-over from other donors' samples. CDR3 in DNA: TGTGCCTGGAGTGTGGGATCTAATCAGCCCCAGCATTTT. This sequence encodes CAWSVGSNQPQHF.